The T cell receptor (beta chain) under discussion was sequenced for a study of spatial heterogeneity in lung cancer. About the study: Fewer alpha-chain than beta-chain sequences were consistently detected.

Germline CDR1 and CDR2: SGHRS and YFSETQ. The CDR3 extends over 15 amino acids. V lost 4 bases to trimming and J lost 3 bases; unmatched junction nucleotides: 4. This clonotype was detected only a few times. TCRdb redid the calling of the 5' RACE reads with MiXCR, one entry per CDR3 protein. The repertoire includes more than 85,000 distinct CDR3 sequences, around 8.6% of them detected once, and less than 9% sits in the top ten. Specified time point: sample taken at primary tumor resection. Unsorted whole RNA from tumor, nontumor lung or frozen PBMC underwent sequencing. Samples came from some 71 TRACERx patients with untreated early-stage lung cancer.

The chain is built from TRBV5-1 and TRBJ2-5; TRBD2 aligns across 12 bases. This TCR was recovered from a male donor with early-stage non-small cell lung cancer. The material sequenced was PBMCs, taken at surgery. CDR3 region: CASSLRLAGEETQYF. CDR3 bases: TGCGCCAGCAGCCTAAGACTAGCGGGGGAAGAGACCCAGTACTTC. Based on the CDR3 plus reference TRBV5-1 and TRBJ2-5, the full variable domain is KAGVTQTPRYLIKTRGQQVTLSCSPISGHRSVSWYQQTPGQGLQFLFEYFSETQRNKGNFPGRFSGRQFSNSRSEMNVSTLELGDSALYLCASSLRLAGEETQYFGPGTRLLVL.